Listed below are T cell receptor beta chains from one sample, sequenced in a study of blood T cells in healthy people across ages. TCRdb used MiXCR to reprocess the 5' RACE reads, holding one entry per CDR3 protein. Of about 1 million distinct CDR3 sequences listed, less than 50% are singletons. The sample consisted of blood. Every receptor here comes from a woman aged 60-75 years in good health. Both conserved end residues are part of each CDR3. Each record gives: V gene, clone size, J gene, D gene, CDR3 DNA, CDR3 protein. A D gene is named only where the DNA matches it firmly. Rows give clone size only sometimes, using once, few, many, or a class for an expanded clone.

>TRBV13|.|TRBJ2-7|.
TGTGCCAGCAGCTCGGGTCGTACTTCCTACGAGCAGTACTTC
CASSSGRTSYEQYF
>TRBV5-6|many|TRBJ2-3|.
TGTGCCAGCAGCTTGCCCACAGATACGCAGTATTTT
CASSLPTDTQYF
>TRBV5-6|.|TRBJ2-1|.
TGTGCCAGCAGCTTGAATGGGTATGAGCAGTTCTTC
CASSLNGYEQFF
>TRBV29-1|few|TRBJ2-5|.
TGCAGCGTTGAAGATCCCAGAGTATTCCAAGAGACCCAGTACTTC
CSVEDPRVFQETQYF
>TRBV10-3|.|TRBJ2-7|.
TGTGCCATCAGTGAGATCTCGTACGAGCAGTACTTC
CAISEISYEQYF
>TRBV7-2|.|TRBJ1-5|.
TGTGCCAGCAGCCGGGGGGTTCCTCAGCCCCAGCATTTT
CASSRGVPQPQHF
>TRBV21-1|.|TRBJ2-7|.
TGTGCCAGCAGCAAAGAAATTGGACTAGCGGGAGGGTCCTACGAGCAGTACTTC
CASSKEIGLAGGSYEQYF
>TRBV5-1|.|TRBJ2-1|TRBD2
TGCGCCAGCAGCTTGCCTAGCGGGGATGAGCAGTTCTTC
CASSLPSGDEQFF
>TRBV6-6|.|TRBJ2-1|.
TGTGCCAGCAGGCACACTAGCTCCTACAATGAGCAGTTCTTC
CASRHTSSYNEQFF
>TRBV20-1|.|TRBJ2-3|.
TGCAGTGCTAGACCCCTGGAGCGAGCCACAGATACGCAGTATTTT
CSARPLERATDTQYF
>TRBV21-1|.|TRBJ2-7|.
TGTGCCACCGAACGCTACGAGCAGTACTTC
CATERYEQYF
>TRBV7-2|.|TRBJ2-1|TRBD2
TGTGCCAGCAGCTCCACCTTAGCGGGAGGGGACAATGAGCAGTTCTTC
CASSSTLAGGDNEQFF
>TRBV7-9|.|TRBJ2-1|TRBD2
TGTGCCAGCAGCTTAGTACCCGGAACTGGCGGGAGGAGGCAGTTCTTC
CASSLVPGTGGRRQFF
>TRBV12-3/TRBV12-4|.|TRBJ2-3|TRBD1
TGTGCCAGCAGACGGACAGGGGAATATACGCAGTATTTT
CASRRTGEYTQYF
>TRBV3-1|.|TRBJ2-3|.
TGTGCCAGCAGCCAGGGTGCGAGAGGACGGGATACGCAGTATTTT
CASSQGARGRDTQYF
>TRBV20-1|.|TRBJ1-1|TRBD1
TGCAGTTCTCCCCCGACAGGGTGGAACACTGAAGCTTTCTTT
CSSPPTGWNTEAFF
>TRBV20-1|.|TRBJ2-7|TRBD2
TGCAGTGCAGACGGCCGACTAGCGGGAGGTCTGGCCTACGAGCAGTACTTC
CSADGRLAGGLAYEQYF
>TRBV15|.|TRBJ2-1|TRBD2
TGTGCCACCAAAGGACTAGCGGGATTGGGGGCCCACTTGCCGGGGGAGCAGTTCTTC
CATKGLAGLGAHLPGEQFF
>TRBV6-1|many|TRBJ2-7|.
TGTGCCAGCAGCGTACCCTCCTACGAGCAGTACTTC
CASSVPSYEQYF
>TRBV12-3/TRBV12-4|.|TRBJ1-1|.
TGTGCCAGCAGCCCGGAGGCGACTGAAGCTTTCTTT
CASSPEATEAFF
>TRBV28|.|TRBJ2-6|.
TGTGCCAGCAGTTTCTACAGGGTTTCTGGGGCCAACGTCCTGACTTTC
CASSFYRVSGANVLTF
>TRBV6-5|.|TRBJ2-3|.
TGTGCCAGCCCTAATACGCAGTATTTT
CASPNTQYF
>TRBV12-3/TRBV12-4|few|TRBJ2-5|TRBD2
TGTGCCAGCAGTTTAGGCGGGAGGGCCCCCCAGTACTTC
CASSLGGRAPQYF
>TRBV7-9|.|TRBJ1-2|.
TGTGCCAGCAGGGGTCCTACACAGACAGTTAACTATGGCTACACCTTC
CASRGPTQTVNYGYTF
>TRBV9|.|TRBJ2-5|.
TGTGCCAGCAGCGCCGGTAGCGGCTCCCAAGAGACCCAGTACTTC
CASSAGSGSQETQYF
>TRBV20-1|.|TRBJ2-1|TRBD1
TGCAGTGCTAGAGATCTTGGGGACAGCCCGCAGTTCTTC
CSARDLGDSPQFF
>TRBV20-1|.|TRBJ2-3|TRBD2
TGCAGTGCTAGAGATCCCCTCCTAGCGGGAGCCGTTGATACGCAGTATTTT
CSARDPLLAGAVDTQYF
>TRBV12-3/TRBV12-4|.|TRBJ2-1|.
TGTGCCGGCATCCCCGGGGCAATGGGTTTGAATGAGCAGTTCTTC
CAGIPGAMGLNEQFF
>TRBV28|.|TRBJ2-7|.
TGTGCCACTCTATCCCGCTACGAGCAGTACTTC
CATLSRYEQYF
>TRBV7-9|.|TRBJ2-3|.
TGTGCCAGCAGCTTAGAGGGCGCAGGGCCAGATACGCAGTATTTT
CASSLEGAGPDTQYF
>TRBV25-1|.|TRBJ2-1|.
TGTGCCAGCAGTGAATTGGGAATGGCCTCCAACAATGAGCAGTTCTTC
CASSELGMASNNEQFF
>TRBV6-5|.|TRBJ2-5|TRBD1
TGTGCCAGCAGTTACGCAGTCACAGGGGGCAGGACGACCCAGTACTTC
CASSYAVTGGRTTQYF
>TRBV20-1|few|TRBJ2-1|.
TGCAGTGCCACGGACTCTTACTACAATGAGCAGTTCTTC
CSATDSYYNEQFF
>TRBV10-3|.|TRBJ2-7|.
TGTGCCGCTGGGGCGGGATTGTCCTACGAGCAGTACTTC
CAAGAGLSYEQYF
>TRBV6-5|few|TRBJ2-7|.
TGTGCCAGCAGTTACGGGCCAGACCGCTACGAGCAGTACTTC
CASSYGPDRYEQYF
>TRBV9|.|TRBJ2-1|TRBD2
TGTGCCAGCAGCGTAGCCCCCGAACTAGCGGGAGTAAGCGAGCAGTTCTTC
CASSVAPELAGVSEQFF
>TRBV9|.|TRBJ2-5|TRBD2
TGTGCCAGCGTCCCCGTCAGGACTAGCGTAGAAGAGACCCAGTACTTC
CASVPVRTSVEETQYF
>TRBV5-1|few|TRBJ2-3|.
TGCGCCAGCAGCCATAAGACCGATACGCAGTATTTT
CASSHKTDTQYF
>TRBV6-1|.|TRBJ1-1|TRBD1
TGTGCCAGCAGTGCACCAGGAACGCACCAGAGGACAGGGGTCAGGTCTGAAGCTTTCTTT
CASSAPGTHQRTGVRSEAFF
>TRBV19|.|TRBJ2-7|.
TGTGCCAGTAGTATAGAGGGCAGCGTAAGAGAGCAGTACTTC
CASSIEGSVREQYF
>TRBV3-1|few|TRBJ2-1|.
TGTGCCAGCAGCCAAGATTCAGGCAATGAGCAGTTCTTC
CASSQDSGNEQFF
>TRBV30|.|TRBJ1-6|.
TGTGCCTGGAGTAAGGGGGATTCACCCCTCCACTTT
CAWSKGDSPLHF
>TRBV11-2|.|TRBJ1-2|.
TGTGCCAGCAGCTCATCTGTCCCAGGGGATGGCTACACCTTC
CASSSSVPGDGYTF
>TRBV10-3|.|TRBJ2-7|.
TGTGCCATCAGTGAGGCGAGGGGTCCCTACGAGCAGTACTTC
CAISEARGPYEQYF
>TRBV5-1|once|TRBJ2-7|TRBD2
TGCGCCAGCAGCTCGCGAAGACTAGCGGGAGGGTCCTACGAGCAGAACTTC
CASSSRRLAGGSYEQNF
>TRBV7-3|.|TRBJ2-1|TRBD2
TGTGCCAGCAGCCGCGGCGGGAGCAATGAGCAGTTCTTC
CASSRGGSNEQFF
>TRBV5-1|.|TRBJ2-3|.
TGCGCCAGCAGCTTGGATGGGGAGACAGATACGCAGTATTTT
CASSLDGETDTQYF
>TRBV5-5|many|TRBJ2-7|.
TGTGCCAGCAGCTGGCAGACGGGAGCCTACGAGCAGTACTTC
CASSWQTGAYEQYF
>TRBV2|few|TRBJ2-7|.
TGTGCCCAGCATTCAGGGGGGACCTCCTACGAGCAGTACTTC
CAQHSGGTSYEQYF
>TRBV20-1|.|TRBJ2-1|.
TGTAGTGCTAATGTACAGACAGCTTACGAGCAGTTCTTC
CSANVQTAYEQFF
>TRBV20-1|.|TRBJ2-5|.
TGCAGTGCTACCTCCGGGGTTAGGGCGTTGCGGGAGACCCAGTACTTC
CSATSGVRALRETQYF
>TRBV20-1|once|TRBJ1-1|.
TGCAGTGCTTCCTCCGGGGTGAACACTGAAGCTTTCTTT
CSASSGVNTEAFF
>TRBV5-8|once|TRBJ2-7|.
TGTGCCAGCAGCCTGTTAAGGCTAACGGACTCCTACGAGCAGTACTTC
CASSLLRLTDSYEQYF